This TCR beta chain was retrieved from a study of T cells after yellow fever vaccination. TCRdb reanalysed the 5' RACE reads using MiXCR and keeps one entry per CDR3 protein. In the table there are 400,000 to 650,000 distinct CDR3 sequences, 21% of which are singletons. Trimming took off 0 bases at V and 0 bases at J, with 7 bases between the two ends. The CDR3 is 15 residues long. Germline-derived CDR1 and CDR2 are MNHEY and SVGAGI. This clonotype was seen a few times. Its antigen is currently unknown. The study's findings and limits: Sorted repertoires could include abundant contaminating clonotypes from bulk cells.

The sequence was obtained from a man between 18 and 35 years old who received the YFV17D yellow fever vaccine. The input for sequencing was PBMCs, taken less than 25 days after the first yellow fever vaccination. The rearrangement links TRBV6-5 to TRBJ2-3; D unresolved. DNA for the CDR3: TGTGCCAGCAGTTACTCGTCGCTTAGCACAGATACGCAGTATTTT. It translates to CASSYSSLSTDTQYF.